Listed below are T cell receptor beta chains from one sample, sequenced in a study of cytomegalovirus exposure and HLA in healthy donors. Profiled with immunoSEQ multiplex PCR; TCRdb holds only in-frame clones, not every one. The sample consists of about 190,000 clones, roughly 80% of them appearing once. Material: PBMCs. Receptors originate from a man aged 35 to 55 in good health and CMV-seropositive. Each CDR3 is given without its conserved first and last residue. The order of the fields is J gene, CDR3 length, V gene, CDR3 protein.

j_gene: TRBJ2-5; len: 15; v_gene: TRBV7-2; CDR3aa: ASSYRSSGGGPVTQY
j_gene: TRBJ2-2; len: 13; v_gene: TRBV15; CDR3aa: ATSRGRRGTGELF
j_gene: TRBJ2-1; len: 12; v_gene: TRBV30; CDR3aa: AWGQGWATNEQF
j_gene: TRBJ2-7; len: 14; v_gene: TRBV7-8; CDR3aa: ASSLAQRGAYYEQY
j_gene: TRBJ1-2; len: 9; v_gene: TRBV20-1; CDR3aa: SAGTGYGYT
j_gene: TRBJ2-2; len: 13; v_gene: TRBV5-4; CDR3aa: ASSPGGMKSGELF
j_gene: NA; len: 13; v_gene: TRBV29-1; CDR3aa: SVERPGQSRGEQY
j_gene: TRBJ2-2; len: 15; v_gene: TRBV9; CDR3aa: ASSGHRGIRNTGELF
j_gene: TRBJ1-2; len: 13; v_gene: TRBV4-3; CDR3aa: ASSQDISTGQGYT
j_gene: TRBJ2-7; len: 12; v_gene: TRBV27; CDR3aa: ASSSRGVVFEQY
j_gene: TRBJ2-7; len: 12; v_gene: TRBV7-2; CDR3aa: ASSSLDRVYEQY
j_gene: TRBJ2-3; len: 13; v_gene: TRBV28; CDR3aa: ASSSAGLAQDTQY
j_gene: TRBJ2-7; len: 11; v_gene: TRBV7-3; CDR3aa: ASSFTGAYEQY
j_gene: TRBJ2-1; len: 13; v_gene: TRBV5-1; CDR3aa: ASSFSTLARNEQF
j_gene: TRBJ2-6; len: 14; v_gene: TRBV11-2; CDR3aa: ASSSTSRAGANVLT
j_gene: NA; len: 12; v_gene: TRBV9; CDR3aa: ASSVGAETYEQY
j_gene: TRBJ1-2; len: 12; v_gene: TRBV19; CDR3aa: ASGTGRESEGYT
j_gene: TRBJ2-3; len: 12; v_gene: TRBV10-1; CDR3aa: ASSEAGSPDTQY
j_gene: TRBJ1-2; len: 13; v_gene: TRBV4-3; CDR3aa: ASSQVSTGNYGYT
j_gene: TRBJ1-4; len: 13; v_gene: TRBV5-6; CDR3aa: ASSLARGTNEKLF
j_gene: TRBJ2-3; len: 12; v_gene: TRBV10-3; CDR3aa: AISESGGTATQY
j_gene: TRBJ1-1; len: 13; v_gene: TRBV4-1; CDR3aa: ASSQDGGQNTEAF
j_gene: TRBJ2-7; len: 9; v_gene: TRBV25-1; CDR3aa: ASSGLYEQY
j_gene: TRBJ1-1; len: 12; v_gene: TRBV6-6; CDR3aa: ASSEDRGLDEAF
j_gene: TRBJ2-5; len: 13; v_gene: TRBV4-2; CDR3aa: ASSQDLLARETQY
j_gene: TRBJ2-3; len: 15; v_gene: TRBV7-6; CDR3aa: ASSLRGTSSSTDTQY
j_gene: TRBJ2-7; len: 13; v_gene: TRBV7-9; CDR3aa: ASSLATSTVYEQY
j_gene: TRBJ2-3; len: 15; v_gene: TRBV6-4; CDR3aa: ASSDSSGDRGTDTQY
j_gene: TRBJ1-5; len: 11; v_gene: TRBV29-1; CDR3aa: SARGGSNQPQH
j_gene: TRBJ1-6; len: 14; v_gene: TRBV19; CDR3aa: ASRSVGTGYRSPLH
j_gene: TRBJ1-3; len: 14; v_gene: TRBV15; CDR3aa: ATSRDLGASGNTIY
j_gene: TRBJ2-7; len: 12; v_gene: TRBV9; CDR3aa: ASSAGTGRSEQY
j_gene: TRBJ1-4; len: 11; v_gene: TRBV30; CDR3aa: AWDTGGRKKLF